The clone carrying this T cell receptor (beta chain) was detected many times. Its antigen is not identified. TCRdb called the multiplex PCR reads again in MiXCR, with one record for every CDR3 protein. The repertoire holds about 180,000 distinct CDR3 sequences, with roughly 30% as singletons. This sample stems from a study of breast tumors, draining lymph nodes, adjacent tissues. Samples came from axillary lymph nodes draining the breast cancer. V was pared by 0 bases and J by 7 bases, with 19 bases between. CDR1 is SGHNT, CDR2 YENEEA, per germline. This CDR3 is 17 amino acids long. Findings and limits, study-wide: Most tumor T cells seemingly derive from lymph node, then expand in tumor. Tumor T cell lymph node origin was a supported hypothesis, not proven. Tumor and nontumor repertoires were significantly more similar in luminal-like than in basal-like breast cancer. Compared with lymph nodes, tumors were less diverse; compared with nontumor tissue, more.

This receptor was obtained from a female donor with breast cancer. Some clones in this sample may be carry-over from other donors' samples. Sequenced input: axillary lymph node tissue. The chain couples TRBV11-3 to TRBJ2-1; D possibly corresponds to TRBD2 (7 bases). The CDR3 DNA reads TGTGCCAGCAGCTTAGACCTCCGGTGGGGGGGGGCGAATGAGCAGTTCTTC. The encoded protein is CASSLDLRWGGANEQFF. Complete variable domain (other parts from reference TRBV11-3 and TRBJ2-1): EAGVVQSPRYKIIEKKQPVAFWCNPISGHNTLYWYLQNLGQGPELLIRYENEEAVDDSQLPKDRFSAERLKGVDSTLKIQPAELGDSAVYLCASSLDLRWGGANEQFFGPGTRLTVL.